The source of this TCR beta chain is a study of T cells in narcolepsy. Study-level background: Donors had narcolepsy type 1 or type 2, or were healthy controls. General study points: Same-patient CSF and blood CD4+ T cell clonotypes included HCRT-specific and TRIB2-specific autoreactive ones. Healthy controls reportedly lacked the autoreactive clonotypes serially found in patients' blood.

Sequencing used immunoSEQ multiplex PCR; TCRdb keeps in-frame clones, though not all of them. The sample carries roughly 40,000 clones, about 85% recorded once. In regard to this clone: Its antigen remains unidentified.

This receptor was obtained from a human donor with narcolepsy. The sample consisted of CD45RA- memory CD4+ T cells from PBMCs.

CDR3 region: CASSRGTSGRKADTQYF. In DNA, the CDR3 is TGTGCCAGCAGCCGGGGGACTAGCGGGAGGAAAGCAGATACGCAGTATTTT. This chain connects TRBV7-2 to TRBJ2-3; 15 positions match TRBD2. CDR3 size: 17 residues. Trimming at V came to 5 bases and at J to 4 bases, leaving 7 bases not matched to a gene. Germline CDR1 reads SGHTA; CDR2 reads FQGNSA.